This T cell receptor beta chain is from a study of cytomegalovirus exposure and HLA in healthy donors. Germline V gene sequence: CDR1 SGHTA, CDR2 FQGTGA. The CDR3 spans 13 residues. The PCR used 60 Vbeta and 13 Jbeta primers. TCRdb's copy holds only in-frame clones and misses some; the assay was immunoSEQ multiplex PCR. The sample lists about 140,000 clones, about four fifths occurring once. This receptor was obtained from a man aged 35 to 55 in good health and CMV-seropositive. The V gene is TRBV7-3, the J gene TRBJ2-5; TRBD1 matches 11 bases. The J call is uncertain, as TRBJ2-7 better fits the DNA end. Sequencing was performed on PBMCs. The CDR3 DNA sequence: TGTGCCAGCAGCCCGGGACAGGGGGGCGAGCAGTACTTC. This gives the protein CASSPGQGGEQYF.